These 6 T cell receptor beta chains originate from one sample sequenced in a study of cytomegalovirus exposure and HLA in healthy donors. This PCR relied on a set of 60 Vbeta primers and 13 Jbeta primers. Measured with immunoSEQ multiplex PCR; TCRdb has only the in-frame clones, and not every one. The sample yields around 31,000 clones, of which the top ten take up approximately 4.8%. The sample was PBMCs. Receptors were obtained from a female donor in good health and CMV-seronegative.

This rearrangement joins TRBV27 to TRBJ2-1; no reliable D call. Germline V lookup: CDR1 MNHEY, CDR2 SMNVEV (reference sequence). This CDR3 contains 11 residues. V was clipped by 7 bases and J by 6 bases, with 7 bases between them. The CDR3 nucleotides are TGTGCCAGCACTTTCGTCAATGAGCAGTTCTTC. Protein sequence: CASTFVNEQFF.

The chain has TRBV9 and TRBJ2-1; TRBD1 agrees at 7 bases. This CDR3 region has 15 residues. V gave up 4 bases and J gave up 5 bases; unmatched junction bases: 9. CDR1 and CDR2 from the germline V gene are SGDLS and YYNGEE. CDR3 in DNA: TGTGCCAGCAGCCCGTTTGGGGACAGTAACAATGAGCAGTTCTTC. Protein product: CASSPFGDSNNEQFF. Combining the CDR3 with reference TRBV9 and TRBJ2-1 gives the whole variable domain DSGVTQTPKHLITATGQRVTLRCSPRSGDLSVYWYQQSLDQGLQFLIQYYNGEERAKGNILERFSAQQFPDLHSELNLSSLELGDSALYFCASSPFGDSNNEQFFGPGTRLTVL.

V usage is TRBV9 and J usage is TRBJ2-2; D not resolved. V shed 3 bases and J shed 7 bases, with 7 bases lying between them. The CDR3 spans 12 residues. Germline CDR1 and CDR2: SGDLS and YYNGEE. Written as DNA, the CDR3 is TGTGCCAGCAGCGCTCGGGTCGGGGAGCTGTTTTTT. The encoded protein is CASSARVGELFF.

This rearrangement joins TRBV9 to TRBJ1-1; unclear D gene. V was clipped by 4 bases and J by 1 base, with 8 bases between them. Germline V gives CDR1 SGDLS, CDR2 YYNGEE. The CDR3 length is 13 residues. The CDR3 coding sequence is TGTGCCAGCAGCATTCACGGGAACACTGAAGCTTTCTTT. The encoded protein is CASSIHGNTEAFF.

This clone is labeled medium-sized based on frequency. J is TRBJ2-3 and V is TRBV6-4; 7 nucleotides match TRBD2. With 2 bases clipped from V and 0 bases from J, the junction kept 2 bases outside the gene matches. This CDR3 is built from 15 residues. The V gene's germline CDR1 is MRHNA and CDR2 SNTAGT. In DNA form, the CDR3 reads TGTGCCAGCAGTGACGGGGGGGGTAGCACAGATACGCAGTATTTT. This codes for CASSDGGGSTDTQYF.

The chain combines TRBV30 with TRBJ1-5, with D possibly TRBD1 on 6 matching bases. Germline-derived CDR1 and CDR2 are GTSNPN and SVGIG (reference sequence). The CDR3 has 14 amino acids. Trimming took 2 bases from V and 7 from J, leaving 15 bases between them. CDR3 in amino acids: CAWSSGTSYQPQHF. The CDR3 DNA follows: TGTGCCTGGAGTTCCGGGACATCGTACCAGCCCCAGCATTTT.